This T cell receptor (beta chain) is drawn from a study of Ad26.COV2.S vaccination and SARS-CoV-2 variants. Study-wide background: It was the COV1001 Ad26.COV2.S trial arm that included the donor.

Study-wide results and caveats: Quantification of TCR breadth and depth may have yielded underestimates of total T cell responses. The authors reported substantial breadth in spike-specific CD8+ and CD4+ T cell responses after vaccination.

The sample's treatment: roughly 20 received Ad26.COV2.S at low or high dose, single or two shots; roughly 5 received placebo; per-sample allocation not given. Sampling happened 63 days after the first vaccine or placebo injection. Vaccination employed an Ad26 vector expressing the Wuhan-strain SARS-CoV-2 spike. The V gene lost 3 bases and the J gene lost 2 bases, with 8 bases spanning the gap. CDR1 is MGHRA and CDR2 is YSYEKL in the germline V gene. This CDR3 comprises 13 residues. The method was immunoSEQ multiplex PCR; TCRdb's version includes in-frame clones alone and lacks a portion of them. Here the sample spans roughly 700,000 clones, around 92% being singletons. For this clone: What it binds is unknown.

This TCR came from a person between 18 and 65 years old who received the Ad26.COV2.S COVID-19 vaccine or a placebo. The J gene is TRBJ2-7, the V gene TRBV4-1; no reliable D call. The sequences come from peripheral blood, collected in a trial of Ad26.COV2.S vaccine versus placebo. This CDR3 reads CASSHGDTYEQYF. CDR3 in DNA: TGCGCCAGCAGCCACGGTGATACCTACGAGCAGTACTTC.